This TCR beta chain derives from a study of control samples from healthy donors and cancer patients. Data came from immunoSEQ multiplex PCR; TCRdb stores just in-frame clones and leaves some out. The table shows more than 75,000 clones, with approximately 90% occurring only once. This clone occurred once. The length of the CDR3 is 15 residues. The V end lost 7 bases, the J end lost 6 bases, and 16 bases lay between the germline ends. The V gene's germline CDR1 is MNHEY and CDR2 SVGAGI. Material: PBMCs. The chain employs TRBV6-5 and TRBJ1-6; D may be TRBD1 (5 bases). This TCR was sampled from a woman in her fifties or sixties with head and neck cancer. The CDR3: CASIWGVSSNSPLHF. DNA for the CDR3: TGTGCCAGCATATGGGGGGTTTCTTCTAATTCACCCCTCCACTTT.